The entry that follows covers one T cell receptor (beta chain) sequence. Trimming removed 1 base from V and 3 bases from J; junction bases left unmatched: 5. Germline CDR1 and CDR2: SGHRS and YFSETQ. The CDR3 has 15 amino acids. This entry comes from a study of blood T cell repertoires in COVID-19. In the study overall: Spain, Italy and the United States supplied samples that represented acute and convalescent COVID-19. PBMCs, B-cell-depleted T cells, or T cells provided the cDNA or gDNA that made up the material.

In the original workflow: Reference gene primer amplification gave estimated nucleated cell counts. Clones were read by immunoSEQ multiplex PCR, and TCRdb kept only the in-frame ones, dropping some. The DNA was the basis for D and trimming; V, J and clone size are from that table. Among about 170,000 clones listed, more than 75% were seen once. Sequencing input: peripheral blood. The clonotype was recovered from an older man with acute or convalescent COVID-19. The rearrangement joins TRBV5-1 to TRBJ2-3, with 7 bases identical to TRBD1. The CDR3 region is CASSLKQGVTDTQYF. In nucleotides, the CDR3 is TGCGCCAGCAGCTTGAAGCAGGGGGTTACAGATACGCAGTATTTT.